The 12 T cell receptor beta chains presented below share a single source sample, sequenced in a study of T cells in Graves' hyperthyroidism and ophthalmopathy (dated by TCRdb to about 2019). The library was obtained by multiplex PCR. TCRdb records Illumina HiSeq 2000 as the sequencer. The TCR beta CDR3 regions were amplified from RNA transcripts. The first round of RT-PCR for the TCR CDR3 was performed with the HTBI primer set and the Qiagen OneStep RT-PCR kit. Using fastp trimming at Q25 and MiXCR clonotype assembly, TCRdb reanalyzed the public sequencing data and kept in-frame beta chains. Rows with a matching CDR3 protein are joined into one entry that keeps the most common DNA and genes. The sample has 500,000 to 800,000 distinct CDR3 sequences on record, 45% of them singletons. The top ten clones comprise roughly 6.5% of the sample. Sequencing input: peripheral blood or thyroid tissue (not recorded which). The receptors originated from an adult man with Graves' disease, either hyperthyroidism or ophthalmopathy (not recorded which).

This clonotype showed up just once. The junction departs from the called germline gene at one end, perhaps through a read error. The V gene is TRBV10-3, the J gene TRBJ2-5, with 8 bases lining up with TRBD2. Germline CDR1 and CDR2: ENHRY and SYGVKD. This CDR3 is built from 13 residues. DNA of the CDR3: TGTGCCAGCAGTTTAGCGGGGAACGAGACCCAGTACTTC. This sequence encodes CASSLAGNETQYF.

The chain combines TRBV13 with TRBJ1-5; D is uncertain. This CDR3 contains 12 residues. The V gene's germline CDR1 is PRHDT and CDR2 FYEKMQ (reference sequence). The ends were cut back, 3 bases at V and 7 bases at J, with 7 bases in the middle. The CDR3 loop reads CASSFGWQPQHF. In nucleotides, the CDR3 is TGTGCCAGCAGCTTCGGGTGGCAGCCCCAGCATTTT.

The chain employs TRBV25-1 and TRBJ1-1, with unresolved D. Germline V lookup: CDR1 MGHDK, CDR2 SYGVNS. Trimming stripped 8 bases from V and 4 bases from J, with 17 bases between. This CDR3 region has 14 residues. The CDR3 reads CASLLGKATTEAFF. CDR3 bases: TGTGCCAGCTTATTAGGCAAGGCGACCACTGAAGCTTTCTTT.

Worth noting for this clonotype: This may come from a read error, since a much larger clone is one base off. The gene calls are TRBV2 and TRBJ1-1; unclear D gene. Germline V gene data show CDR1 as SNHLY and CDR2 as FYNNEI. There are 15 residues in the CDR3. Trimming cost V 3 bases and J 1 base, with 12 bases left between them. The CDR3 here is CASSDSGVPNTEAFF. The CDR3 DNA reads as TGTGCCAGCAGTGATAGCGGGGTTCCGAACACTGAAGCTTTCTTT. Complete variable domain (other parts from reference TRBV2 and TRBJ1-1): EPEVTQTPSHQVTQMGQEVILRCVPISNHLYFYWYRQILGQKVEFLVSFYNNEISEKSEIFDDQFSVERPDGSNFTLKIRSTKLEDSAMYFCASSDSGVPNTEAFFGQGTRLTVV.

The chain combines TRBV2 with TRBJ1-2; no definite D call. Germline CDR1 is SNHLY and CDR2 is FYNNEI. The germline V and J ends were trimmed by 11 bases and 1 base, with 14 bases remaining between them. CDR3 length equals 13 residues. The CDR3 reads CAWSVRINYGYTF. The CDR3 DNA reads as TGTGCCTGGAGTGTACGAATTAACTATGGCTACACCTTC.

This chain uses TRBV20-1 with TRBJ2-7; the D call may be TRBD1 or TRBD2 (5 bases each). Trimming took off 1 base at V and 2 bases at J, with 15 bases between the two ends. The CDR3 runs 15 residues. Germline V gene data show CDR1 as DFQATT and CDR2 as SNEGSKA (reference sequence). The CDR3 coding sequence is TGCAGTGCTAGAGCTCCGATAGGGGAGCCCTACGAGCAGTACTTC. Protein: CSARAPIGEPYEQYF.

The chain is built from TRBV25-1 and TRBJ1-2, with D unclear. Germline lookup yields CDR1 MGHDK and CDR2 SYGVNS. The CDR3 covers 11 residues. The DNA of the CDR3 is TGTGCAGCGACTTCTAACTATGGCTACACCTTC. Its translation is CAATSNYGYTF.

The V call is TRBV20-1, the J call TRBJ1-2; 11 bases are a match to TRBD1. Trimming cost V 5 bases and J 6 bases; bases outside gene matches: 5. CDR3 length: 13 residues. CDR1 is DFQATT and CDR2 is SNEGSKA in the germline V gene (reference sequence). The CDR3 nucleotides read TGCAGTGCTGAGCAGGGACAGGGGGATGGCTACACCTTC. This codes for CSAEQGQGDGYTF.

As for this clonotype: One junction end disagrees with the germline gene, perhaps due to a read error. The J gene is TRBJ1-4, the V gene TRBV10-3, with 7 nucleotides matching TRBD1. Germline loops: CDR1 ENHRY, CDR2 SYGVKD. This CDR3 contains 13 residues. CDR3 sequence: CASSRGTVEKLFF. The DNA of the CDR3 is TGTGCCAGCAGTCGCGGGACAGTCGAAAAACTGTTTTTT.

In this sample, this clonotype turned up many times. The chain carries TRBV15 and TRBJ1-5; perhaps TRBD1 as D (6 bases). Germline CDR1 reads LNHNV; CDR2 reads YYDKDF (reference sequence). The length of the CDR3 is 15 residues. With 1 base removed from V and 1 base from J, the gap between germline ends came to 8 bases. The CDR3 protein is CATSRGDTSNQPQHF. CDR3 DNA sequence: TGTGCCACCAGCAGAGGGGACACGAGCAATCAGCCCCAGCATTTT. Looking up the rest from reference TRBV15 and TRBJ1-5 gives the full variable domain: DAMVIQNPRYQVTQFGKPVTLSCSQTLNHNVMYWYQQKSSQAPKLLFHYYDKDFNNEADTPDNFQSRRPNTSFCFLDIRSPGLGDTAMYLCATSRGDTSNQPQHFGDGTRLSIL.

This clonotype appeared many times. This chain uses TRBV20-1 with TRBJ2-5; D call uncertain. This CDR3 region has 13 residues. V was trimmed by 1 base and J by 5 bases, leaving 11 bases between them. The germline CDR1 and CDR2 sequences are DFQATT and SNEGSKA (reference sequence). Here the CDR3 DNA reads TGCAGTGCTAGAGCGGGCCTACGCGAGACCCAGTACTTC. Protein product: CSARAGLRETQYF.

Only a few counts were recorded for this clonotype. V is TRBV7-8 and J is TRBJ2-7, with D hard to call. The germline V and J ends were trimmed by 5 bases and 3 bases, with 8 bases remaining between them. Germline CDR1 is SGHVS and CDR2 is FQNEAQ. The CDR3 sequence is 12 residues long. The CDR3 DNA is TGTGCCAGCAGCCTCTTAGACTACGAGCAGTACTTC. This codes for CASSLLDYEQYF.